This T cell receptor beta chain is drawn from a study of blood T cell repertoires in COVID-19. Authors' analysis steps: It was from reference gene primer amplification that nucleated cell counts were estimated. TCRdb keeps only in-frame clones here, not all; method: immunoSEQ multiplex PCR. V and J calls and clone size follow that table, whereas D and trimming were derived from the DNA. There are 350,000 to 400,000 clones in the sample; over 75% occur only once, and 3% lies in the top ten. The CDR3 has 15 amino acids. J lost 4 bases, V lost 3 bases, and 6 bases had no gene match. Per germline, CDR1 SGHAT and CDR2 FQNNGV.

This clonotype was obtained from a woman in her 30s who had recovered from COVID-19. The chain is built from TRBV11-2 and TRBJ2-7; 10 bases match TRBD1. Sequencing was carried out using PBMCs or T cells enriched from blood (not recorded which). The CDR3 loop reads CASSLGQGSWYEQYF. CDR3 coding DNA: TGTGCCAGCAGCTTGGGACAGGGGTCGTGGTACGAGCAGTACTTC.